The source of this T cell receptor (beta chain) is a study of monozygotic twins with inflammatory bowel disease. Study-wide findings and caveats: A lone strong IBD-associated signal or clonotype found no support. Varied immunosuppressive treatments among patients may have increased repertoire variability. Those with IBD had lower TCRbeta diversity (inverse Simpson) than their healthy co-twins did.

TCRdb reprocessed the 5' RACE reads and keeps a single row for each CDR3 protein, giving no DNA. The sample totals about 300,000 distinct CDR3 sequences. Skipping T cell sorting, the study isolated total RNA directly from whole blood. About this clonotype: Antigen: not known.

Germline V gene sequence: CDR1 LGHDT, CDR2 YNNKEL (reference sequence). The CDR3 extends over 13 amino acids. The sample was blood. The chain couples TRBV3-1 to TRBJ1-4. This TCR derives from a human donor with ulcerative colitis or Crohn's disease, or a healthy co-twin of an affected twin (not recorded which). Here the CDR3 reads CASGVTFGEKLFF.